A selection of T cell receptor beta chains follows, all from one sample in a study of T cell responses to AZD1222 COVID-19 vaccine. Generated by immunoSEQ multiplex PCR, the TCRdb table keeps only in-frame clones and is missing some. The table has about 130,000 clones, under 90% seen once. Sequencing used peripheral blood, obtained on day 0 of AZD1222 vaccination. The receptors originated from an adult in good health. Each CDR3 is given with its conserved first and last residue. A D gene is named only where the DNA matches it firmly. Part of the rows lack a size; the others show once, few, many or a class for expanded clones.

J gene: TRBJ1-2; D gene: TRBD1; clone size: few; V gene: TRBV4-1; CDR3 protein: CASSLEWTGSNYGYTF; CDR3 DNA: TGCGCCAGCAGCCTAGAATGGACAGGCTCTAACTATGGCTACACCTTC
J gene: TRBJ1-2; D gene: NA; clone size: NA; V gene: TRBV7-9; CDR3 protein: CASSLTRDGPYGYTF; CDR3 DNA: TGTGCCAGCAGCTTAACCCGGGACGGCCCCTATGGCTACACCTTC
J gene: TRBJ2-5; D gene: NA; clone size: NA; V gene: TRBV14; CDR3 protein: CASSQAASRGGVLKRSKRETQYF; CDR3 DNA: TGTGCCAGCAGCCAAGCAGCATCCCGTGGCGGGGTGCTGAAAAGATCCAAGAGAGAGACCCAGTACTTC
J gene: TRBJ2-7; D gene: TRBD1; clone size: once; V gene: TRBV4-3; CDR3 protein: CASSQEAGGLTYEQYF; CDR3 DNA: TGCGCCAGCAGCCAAGAAGCAGGGGGCCTAACCTACGAGCAGTACTTC
J gene: TRBJ2-1; D gene: NA; clone size: NA; V gene: TRBV5-5; CDR3 protein: CASSLGHEQFF; CDR3 DNA: TGTGCCAGCAGCTTAGGCCATGAGCAGTTCTTC
J gene: TRBJ1-1; D gene: TRBD1; clone size: NA; V gene: TRBV4-3; CDR3 protein: CASSQGGQGEMNTEAFF; CDR3 DNA: TGCGCCAGCAGCCAGGGGGGACAGGGGGAGATGAACACTGAAGCTTTCTTT
J gene: TRBJ2-4; D gene: NA; clone size: NA; V gene: TRBV5-5; CDR3 protein: CASSLATGRGKNIQYF; CDR3 DNA: TGTGCCAGCAGCTTGGCGACGGGAAGGGGCAAAAACATTCAGTACTTC
J gene: TRBJ1-2; D gene: NA; clone size: NA; V gene: TRBV28; CDR3 protein: CASRDGLYGYTF; CDR3 DNA: TGTGCCAGCAGGGACGGACTCTATGGCTACACCTTC
J gene: TRBJ2-4; D gene: NA; clone size: NA; V gene: TRBV6-5; CDR3 protein: CASTPLAKNIQYF; CDR3 DNA: TGTGCCAGCACTCCCTTAGCCAAAAACATTCAGTACTTC
J gene: TRBJ1-2; D gene: TRBD1; clone size: few; V gene: TRBV5-1; CDR3 protein: CASSLQGEDGYTF; CDR3 DNA: TGCGCCAGCAGCCTACAGGGGGAAGATGGCTACACCTTC
J gene: TRBJ1-5; D gene: NA; clone size: NA; V gene: TRBV7-9; CDR3 protein: CASSLTGVSNQPQHF; CDR3 DNA: TGTGCCAGCAGCTTAACCGGGGTGAGCAATCAGCCCCAGCATTTT
J gene: TRBJ1-6; D gene: TRBD1; clone size: NA; V gene: TRBV11-2; CDR3 protein: CASSSMDRSYNSPLHF; CDR3 DNA: TGTGCCAGCAGCTCGATGGACAGGTCCTATAATTCACCCCTCCACTTT
J gene: TRBJ2-3; D gene: NA; clone size: NA; V gene: TRBV6-5; CDR3 protein: CASSYLGGIKDTQYF; CDR3 DNA: TGTGCCAGCAGTTACTTGGGGGGAATCAAAGATACGCAGTATTTT
J gene: TRBJ1-1; D gene: TRBD1; clone size: NA; V gene: TRBV6-5; CDR3 protein: CASSYSIGQGTEAFF; CDR3 DNA: TGTGCCAGCAGTTACTCGATTGGACAGGGCACTGAAGCTTTCTTT
J gene: TRBJ1-2; D gene: NA; clone size: NA; V gene: TRBV5-5; CDR3 protein: CASSLGQTLYGYTF; CDR3 DNA: TGTGCCAGCAGCTTGGGGCAGACTTTATATGGCTACACCTTC
J gene: TRBJ2-3; D gene: TRBD1; clone size: NA; V gene: TRBV7-7; CDR3 protein: CASSLNPQGADTQYF; CDR3 DNA: TGTGCTAGCAGCTTAAACCCCCAGGGGGCAGATACGCAGTATTTT
J gene: TRBJ1-5; D gene: NA; clone size: NA; V gene: TRBV18; CDR3 protein: CASSPPGRQPQHF; CDR3 DNA: TGTGCCAGCTCACCACCGGGGCGGCAGCCCCAGCATTTT
J gene: TRBJ2-5; D gene: NA; clone size: NA; V gene: TRBV7-9; CDR3 protein: CASSLQWQGGRETQYF; CDR3 DNA: TGTGCCAGCAGCTTACAATGGCAGGGGGGACGGGAGACCCAGTACTTC
J gene: TRBJ2-6; D gene: NA; clone size: NA; V gene: TRBV6-2/TRBV6-3; CDR3 protein: CASSSIGHLSGANVLTF; CDR3 DNA: TGTGCCAGCAGCTCGATAGGACACCTCTCTGGGGCCAACGTCCTGACTTTC
J gene: TRBJ1-2; D gene: NA; clone size: NA; V gene: TRBV27; CDR3 protein: CASGGGGEDTF; CDR3 DNA: TGTGCCAGCGGAGGAGGCGGGGAGGACACCTTC
J gene: TRBJ2-3; D gene: TRBD2; clone size: NA; V gene: TRBV6-5; CDR3 protein: CASSGTISTDTQYF; CDR3 DNA: TGTGCCAGCTCCGGGACTATCAGCACAGATACGCAGTATTTT
J gene: TRBJ1-6; D gene: NA; clone size: NA; V gene: TRBV28; CDR3 protein: CASSLGSYNSPLHF; CDR3 DNA: TGTGCCAGCAGTTTGGGATCCTATAATTCACCCCTCCACTTT
J gene: TRBJ1-6; D gene: NA; clone size: NA; V gene: TRBV2; CDR3 protein: CASSVGDSPLHF; CDR3 DNA: TGTGCCAGCAGTGTTGGAGATTCACCCCTCCACTTT
J gene: TRBJ2-2; D gene: TRBD1; clone size: NA; V gene: TRBV6-5; CDR3 protein: CASTMGGTGRGELFF; CDR3 DNA: TGTGCCAGCACTATGGGGGGGACAGGGAGAGGGGAGCTGTTTTTT
J gene: TRBJ2-6; D gene: NA; clone size: NA; V gene: TRBV7-3; CDR3 protein: CASSLNAGLVSGANVLTF; CDR3 DNA: TGTGCCAGCAGCTTAAACGCAGGACTTGTCTCTGGGGCCAACGTCCTGACTTTC
J gene: TRBJ1-4; D gene: NA; clone size: NA; V gene: TRBV7-8; CDR3 protein: CASSAQGENEKLFF; CDR3 DNA: TGTGCCAGCAGCGCCCAGGGAGAGAATGAAAAACTGTTTTTT
J gene: TRBJ2-3; D gene: TRBD1; clone size: NA; V gene: TRBV4-1; CDR3 protein: CASSPGGLSIDTQYF; CDR3 DNA: TGCGCCAGCAGCCCAGGGGGCCTTAGCATAGATACGCAGTATTTT
J gene: TRBJ2-5; D gene: TRBD1; clone size: NA; V gene: TRBV5-1; CDR3 protein: CASSPDRGQETQYF; CDR3 DNA: TGCGCCAGCAGCCCAGACAGGGGGCAAGAGACCCAGTACTTC
J gene: TRBJ2-7; D gene: TRBD2; clone size: once; V gene: TRBV7-2; CDR3 protein: CASNSGGAGSYEQYF; CDR3 DNA: TGTGCCAGCAACTCGGGAGGGGCTGGCTCCTACGAGCAGTACTTC
J gene: TRBJ1-5; D gene: NA; clone size: NA; V gene: TRBV13; CDR3 protein: CASSLGGYEPQHF; CDR3 DNA: TGTGCCAGCAGCTTAGGGGGGTACGAGCCCCAGCATTTT
J gene: TRBJ2-4; D gene: TRBD2; clone size: NA; V gene: TRBV19; CDR3 protein: CASSSGFIGRNIQYF; CDR3 DNA: TGTGCCAGTAGTTCCGGTTTTATCGGGAGGAACATTCAGTACTTC
J gene: TRBJ2-2; D gene: TRBD1; clone size: NA; V gene: TRBV19; CDR3 protein: CASSISPRQGRGTGELFF; CDR3 DNA: TGTGCCAGTAGTATCTCGCCCCGACAGGGTAGAGGGACCGGGGAGCTGTTTTTT
J gene: TRBJ2-7; D gene: TRBD1; clone size: NA; V gene: TRBV28; CDR3 protein: CASSPRGTGGLNEQYF; CDR3 DNA: TGTGCCAGCAGCCCACGGGGGACAGGGGGCCTCAACGAGCAGTACTTC
J gene: TRBJ1-4; D gene: NA; clone size: NA; V gene: TRBV4-1; CDR3 protein: CASSQPLVGRRTGKEKLFF; CDR3 DNA: TGCGCCAGCAGCCAGCCCCTGGTGGGGCGACGAACCGGAAAAGAAAAACTGTTTTTT
J gene: TRBJ1-2; D gene: NA; clone size: NA; V gene: TRBV28; CDR3 protein: CASMGGRADWYGYTF; CDR3 DNA: TGTGCCAGCATGGGGGGCAGGGCGGATTGGTATGGCTACACCTTC
J gene: TRBJ1-6; D gene: NA; clone size: NA; V gene: TRBV5-8; CDR3 protein: CASSFAGGSSPLHF; CDR3 DNA: TGTGCCAGCAGCTTCGCGGGGGGAAGTTCACCCCTCCACTTT
J gene: TRBJ1-1; D gene: NA; clone size: NA; V gene: TRBV18; CDR3 protein: CASSPGLPGEAFF; CDR3 DNA: TGTGCCAGCTCACCTGGACTGCCGGGGGAAGCTTTCTTT
J gene: TRBJ1-1; D gene: NA; clone size: once; V gene: TRBV7-9; CDR3 protein: CASSLDGTEAFF; CDR3 DNA: TGTGCCAGCAGCTTAGACGGCACTGAAGCTTTCTTT
J gene: TRBJ1-1; D gene: TRBD1; clone size: NA; V gene: TRBV29-1; CDR3 protein: CSVGPQGYDTEAFF; CDR3 DNA: TGCAGCGTTGGCCCACAGGGGTACGACACTGAAGCTTTCTTT
J gene: TRBJ1-2; D gene: TRBD1; clone size: NA; V gene: TRBV2; CDR3 protein: CASREDRTHYGYTF; CDR3 DNA: TGTGCCAGCAGGGAGGACAGGACACACTATGGCTACACCTTC
J gene: TRBJ2-5; D gene: NA; clone size: NA; V gene: TRBV6-4; CDR3 protein: CASSRSTGPQETQYF; CDR3 DNA: TGTGCCAGCAGTAGGTCAACCGGGCCTCAAGAGACCCAGTACTTC
J gene: TRBJ1-2; D gene: TRBD1; clone size: medium-sized; V gene: TRBV4-2; CDR3 protein: CASSQGTGEHYGYTF; CDR3 DNA: TGTGCCAGCAGCCAAGGGACAGGGGAACACTATGGCTACACCTTC
J gene: TRBJ1-3; D gene: NA; clone size: NA; V gene: TRBV7-3; CDR3 protein: CASSLIGQGPGNTIYF; CDR3 DNA: TGTGCCAGCAGCTTAATTGGGCAGGGGCCCGGAAACACCATATATTTT
J gene: TRBJ2-5; D gene: NA; clone size: NA; V gene: TRBV6-5; CDR3 protein: CASSYSYGETQYF; CDR3 DNA: TGTGCCAGCAGTTACTCCTATGGAGAGACCCAGTACTTC
J gene: TRBJ2-7; D gene: NA; clone size: NA; V gene: TRBV7-2; CDR3 protein: CASSTDWYEQYF; CDR3 DNA: TGTGCCAGCAGCACTGACTGGTACGAGCAGTACTTC
J gene: TRBJ2-3; D gene: NA; clone size: NA; V gene: TRBV19; CDR3 protein: CASRQGLISTDTQYF; CDR3 DNA: TGTGCCAGTAGGCAGGGTCTTATAAGCACAGATACGCAGTATTTT
J gene: TRBJ1-3; D gene: TRBD1; clone size: NA; V gene: TRBV25-1; CDR3 protein: CASSEWSGTGSGNTIYF; CDR3 DNA: TGTGCCAGCAGTGAATGGTCCGGGACAGGGTCTGGAAACACCATATATTTT
J gene: TRBJ1-4; D gene: TRBD1; clone size: NA; V gene: TRBV29-1; CDR3 protein: CSVGDRKRVFF; CDR3 DNA: TGCAGCGTTGGGGACAGGAAGAGGGTGTTCTTT
J gene: TRBJ1-2; D gene: NA; clone size: NA; V gene: TRBV7-2; CDR3 protein: CASSSRDYGYTF; CDR3 DNA: TGTGCCAGCAGCTCACGGGACTATGGCTACACCTTC
J gene: TRBJ2-1; D gene: NA; clone size: NA; V gene: TRBV19; CDR3 protein: CASSIDRSYNEQFF; CDR3 DNA: TGTGCCAGTAGTATAGATCGGAGCTACAATGAGCAGTTCTTC